The 20 T cell receptor beta chains reported below all come from one sample, sequenced in a study of blood T cell repertoires in COVID-19. TCRdb's table, derived via immunoSEQ multiplex PCR, lists solely in-frame clones and lacks some. Of more than 35,000 clones in the sample, around four fifths were seen once. The sequencing sample was made of peripheral blood. These receptors came from an elderly man with active or convalescent COVID-19.

The chain employs TRBV6-5 and TRBJ2-2; TRBD2 agrees at 7 bases. J lost 7 bases, V lost 7 bases, and 9 bases had no gene match. The CDR3 runs 14 residues. Germline V gives CDR1 MNHEY, CDR2 SVGAGI. The CDR3: CASIPAGEGGELFF. In nucleotides, the CDR3 is TGTGCCAGCATCCCAGCCGGGGAGGGCGGGGAGCTGTTTTTT.

This clone was seen a handful of times. V is TRBV19 and J is TRBJ2-1; a weak D match, TRBD1 (7 bases). The CDR3 loop spans 19 amino acids. Germline V gene data show CDR1 as LNHDA and CDR2 as SQIVND (reference sequence). Trimming shortened V by 6 bases and J by 5 bases, and 29 bases separated the two germline ends. The CDR3 is CASSPRGQVGGPGHNEQFF. Here the CDR3 DNA reads TGTGCCAGTAGCCCACGTGGACAGGTCGGGGGTCCGGGTCACAATGAGCAGTTCTTC. Full variable domain (missing parts from reference TRBV19 and TRBJ2-1): DGGITQSPKYLFRKEGQNVTLSCEQNLNHDAMYWYRQDPGQGLRLIYYSQIVNDFQKGDIAEGYSVSREKKESFPLTVTSAQKNPTAFYLCASSPRGQVGGPGHNEQFFGPGTRLTVL.

The chain carries TRBV2 and TRBJ2-7, with D uncertain. Germline loops: CDR1 SNHLY, CDR2 FYNNEI. There are 12 residues in the CDR3. Between the trimmed V and J ends, which lost 4 bases and 5 bases, there was a span of 9 bases. Here the CDR3 DNA reads TGTGCCAGCAGTGTACAGTTCAACGAGCAGTACTTC. Protein product: CASSVQFNEQYF.

The CDR3 nucleotides are TGTGCCAGCAGCCAGATGACTAACTATGGCTACACCTTC. This sequence encodes CASSQMTNYGYTF. This rearrangement joins TRBV7-2 to TRBJ1-2; D unresolved. The CDR3 loop spans 13 amino acids. CDR1 is SGHTA and CDR2 is FQGNSA in the germline V gene. V lost 5 bases and J 0 bases, leaving 7 bases between the germline ends. The entire variable domain, with the rest obtained from reference TRBV7-2 and TRBJ1-2, is as follows: GAGVSQSPSNKVTEKGKDVELRCDPISGHTALYWYRQSLGQGLEFLIYFQGNSAPDKSGLPSDRFSAERTGGSVSTLTIQRTQQEDSAVYLCASSQMTNYGYTFGSGTRLTVV.

The chain employs TRBV2 and TRBJ2-3; D is perhaps TRBD2 (6 bases). Deletions cut 1 base from V and 0 bases from J, with 8 bases between. The germline CDR1 and CDR2 sequences are SNHLY and FYNNEI. This CDR3 contains 15 residues. The CDR3 loop is CASSEVGTSTDTQYF. The CDR3 coding sequence is TGTGCCAGCAGTGAAGTGGGGACTAGCACAGATACGCAGTATTTT.

The chain combines TRBV19 with TRBJ1-5, with D uncertain. The V gene's germline CDR1 is LNHDA and CDR2 SQIVND (reference sequence). Trimming took off 1 base at V and 4 bases at J, with 8 bases between the two ends. The length of the CDR3 is 14 residues. As DNA, the CDR3 is TGTGCCAGTAGTATAGGCCCGGGGAATCAGCCCCAGCATTTT. Translation: CASSIGPGNQPQHF.

This clone was detected a few times. The chain employs TRBV7-3 and TRBJ2-5; the match to TRBD1 covers 12 bases. This CDR3 has 16 amino acids. V dropped 9 bases and J dropped 5; count of bases not matched to a gene: 13. CDR1 is SGHTA and CDR2 is FQGTGA in the germline V gene. The CDR3 loop reads CARGTGTGGGRETQYF. CDR3 bases: TGTGCCAGGGGAACCGGGACAGGGGGCGGAAGGGAGACCCAGTACTTC.

The chain combines TRBV11-2 with TRBJ2-5; possible D gene TRBD1, 5 bases. Per the germline V gene, CDR1 is SGHAT and CDR2 is FQNNGV. V dropped 1 base and J dropped 1 base, with 10 bases sitting between them. The CDR3 is 15 residues long. The CDR3 sequence is CASSLGRQFQETQYF. CDR3 DNA: TGTGCCAGCAGCTTAGGTCGACAGTTCCAAGAGACCCAGTACTTC.

The chain has TRBV7-2 and TRBJ1-1, with TRBD1 matching 8 bases. The ends lost 3 bases at V and 7 bases at J; junction bases unmatched: 4. CDR1 and CDR2 from the germline V gene are SGHTA and FQGNSA. The CDR3 is 13 residues long. The CDR3, as DNA: TGTGCCAGCAGCTTCCAGGGGGCAGTTGAAGCTTTCTTT. It specifies CASSFQGAVEAFF.

This chain uses TRBV6-6 with TRBJ2-7, with 9 bases lining up with TRBD1. V gave up 8 bases and J gave up 4 bases; unmatched junction bases: 6. This CDR3 has 13 residues. Per germline, CDR1 MNHNY and CDR2 SVGAGI (reference sequence). The DNA for the CDR3 is TGTGCCAGCGGGACAGGGAATTTTTACGAGCAGTACTTC. As protein: CASGTGNFYEQYF.

This clone appeared a few times. V usage is TRBV5-4 and J usage is TRBJ2-2, with unresolved D. Germline V gives CDR1 SGHNT, CDR2 YYREEE (reference sequence). This CDR3 has 15 residues. Trimming removed 0 bases at V and 2 bases at J, with 8 bases between. CDR3: CASSLGQINTGELFF. The CDR3, as DNA: TGTGCCAGCAGCTTGGGTCAGATAAACACCGGGGAGCTGTTTTTT.

V gene TRBV5-6 combines with J gene TRBJ2-7, with D perhaps TRBD1 (5 bases). The V gene's germline CDR1 is SGHDT and CDR2 YYEEEE. V dropped 4 bases and J dropped 1 base, with 9 bases sitting between them. This CDR3 region has 13 residues. The CDR3 protein is CASSQTASYEQYF. CDR3 coding DNA: TGTGCCAGCAGCCAGACAGCTTCCTACGAGCAGTACTTC.

This clone was recorded only once. V usage is TRBV21-1 and J usage is TRBJ2-3; the D call of TRBD1 is as the table states it, not checked on the DNA. TRBV21-1 is assigned pseudogene status. CDR3 length: 15 amino acids. The CDR3 region has the DNA TGTGCCAGCAGCAAAGCCCAGGGCCTTGCAGATACGCAGTATTTT. It specifies CASSKAQGLADTQYF.

In its sample, this clone was seen a few times. The rearrangement links TRBV7-9 to TRBJ1-2; a possible D gene is TRBD1 (5 bases). The CDR3 is 15 residues long. In germline, CDR1 is SEHNR, CDR2 FQNEAQ (reference sequence). V lost 4 bases and J 4 bases, leaving 16 bases between the germline ends. The CDR3 region is CASSSSGGAGYGYTF. CDR3 nucleotides: TGTGCCAGCAGCTCCTCGGGAGGGGCGGGCTATGGCTACACCTTC.

The J gene is TRBJ2-3, the V gene TRBV9, with 8 bases fitting TRBD2. There are 15 residues in the CDR3. The V and J ends lost 3 bases and 0 bases, in that order; junction bases with no gene match: 3. CDR1 and CDR2 (germline): SGDLS, YYNGEE. CDR3 loop: CASSDVAGSTDTQYF. The CDR3 nucleotides read TGTGCCAGCAGCGATGTAGCGGGAAGCACAGATACGCAGTATTTT.

The rearrangement links TRBV30 to TRBJ2-1; perhaps TRBD2 as D (5 bases). The V end was cut by 1 base, the J end by 0 bases, with 19 bases between. Per germline, CDR1 GTSNPN and CDR2 SVGIG (reference sequence). This CDR3 has 18 amino acids. The CDR3 nucleotides are TGTGCCTGGAGTGCCTCATGGGAAGGTGGGAGCTCCTACAATGAGCAGTTCTTC. Amino acids: CAWSASWEGGSSYNEQFF.

The chain couples TRBV10-2 to TRBJ1-1; the match to TRBD1 covers 8 bases. The CDR3 is made up of 12 amino acids. V trimming: 10 bases; J trimming: 3 bases; junction bases outside the gene matches: 4. Germline CDR1 WSHSY, CDR2 SAAADI. The CDR3 spells CAMSDRDTEAFF. DNA of the CDR3: TGCGCCATGTCGGACAGGGACACTGAAGCTTTCTTT.

The chain uses TRBV27 and TRBJ1-2; TRBD1 matches at 8 bases. V shed 6 bases, J shed 7 bases, and the junction held 13 bases outside the gene matches. In germline, CDR1 is MNHEY, CDR2 SMNVEV (reference sequence). CDR3 length equals 15 residues. The CDR3 region has the DNA TGTGCCAGCAGGGAGCCCTCGACAGGGGATCTTGGCTACACCTTC. Translating it yields CASREPSTGDLGYTF.

CDR3 in amino acids: CASTSIGGVTDTQYF. CDR3 sequence (DNA): TGTGCCAGCACCAGCATAGGGGGCGTCACAGATACGCAGTATTTT. This rearrangement joins TRBV6-6 to TRBJ2-3; 7 bases map to TRBD1. Germline-derived CDR1 and CDR2 are MNHNY and SVGAGI (reference sequence). V lost 7 bases and J lost 2; bases outside the gene matches: 9. The CDR3 is made up of 15 amino acids.

In nucleotides, the CDR3 is TGTGCCAGCAGTTACTCGAAACAGGGCTACGAGCAGTACTTC. This gives the protein CASSYSKQGYEQYF. V is TRBV6-2 or TRBV6-3 and J is TRBJ2-7; D perhaps matches TRBD1 (6 bases). This CDR3 has 14 residues. The V gene lost 0 bases and the J gene lost 3 bases, with 9 bases spanning the gap. The germline gives CDR1 MNHEY, CDR2 SVGEGT.